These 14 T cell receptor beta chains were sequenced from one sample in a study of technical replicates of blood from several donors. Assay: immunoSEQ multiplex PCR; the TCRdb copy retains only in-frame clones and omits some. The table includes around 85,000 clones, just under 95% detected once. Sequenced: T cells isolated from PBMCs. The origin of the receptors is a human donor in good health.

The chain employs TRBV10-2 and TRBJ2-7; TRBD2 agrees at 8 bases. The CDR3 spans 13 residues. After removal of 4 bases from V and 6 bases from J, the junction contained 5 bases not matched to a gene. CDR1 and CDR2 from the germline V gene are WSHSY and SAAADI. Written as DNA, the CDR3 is TGCGCCAGCAGTGTTGCGGGAGGTCCCGAGCAGTACTTC. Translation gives CASSVAGGPEQYF.

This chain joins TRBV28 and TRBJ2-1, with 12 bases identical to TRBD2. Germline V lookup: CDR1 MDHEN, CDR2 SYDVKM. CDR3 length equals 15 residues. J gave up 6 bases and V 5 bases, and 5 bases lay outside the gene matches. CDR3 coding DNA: TGTGCCAGCAGTCCCGCTAGCGGGAGGGGCAATGAGCAGTTCTTC. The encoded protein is CASSPASGRGNEQFF.

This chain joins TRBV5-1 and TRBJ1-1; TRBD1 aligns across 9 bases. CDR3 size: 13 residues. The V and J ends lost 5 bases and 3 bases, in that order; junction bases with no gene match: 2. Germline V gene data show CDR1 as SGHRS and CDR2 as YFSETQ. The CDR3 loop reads CASSDRGYTEAFF. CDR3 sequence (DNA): TGCGCCAGCAGTGACAGGGGGTACACTGAAGCTTTCTTT.

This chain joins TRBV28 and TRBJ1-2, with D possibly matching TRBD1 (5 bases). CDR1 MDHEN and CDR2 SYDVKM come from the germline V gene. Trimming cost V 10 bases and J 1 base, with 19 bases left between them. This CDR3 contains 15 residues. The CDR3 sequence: CATNLQGHYNYGYTF. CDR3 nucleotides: TGTGCCACCAACCTCCAGGGCCATTATAACTATGGCTACACCTTC.

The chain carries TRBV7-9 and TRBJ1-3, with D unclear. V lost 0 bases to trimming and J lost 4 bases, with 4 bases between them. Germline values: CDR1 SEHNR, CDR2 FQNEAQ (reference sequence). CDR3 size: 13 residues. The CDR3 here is CASSLAGGNTIYF. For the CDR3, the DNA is TGTGCCAGCAGCTTAGCTGGCGGAAACACCATATATTTT.

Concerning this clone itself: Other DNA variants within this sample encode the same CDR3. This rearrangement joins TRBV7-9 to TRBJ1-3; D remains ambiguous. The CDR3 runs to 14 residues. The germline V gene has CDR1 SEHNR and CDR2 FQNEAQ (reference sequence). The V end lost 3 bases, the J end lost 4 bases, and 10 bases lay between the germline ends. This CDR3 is CASSLAGRGNTIYF. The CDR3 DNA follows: TGTGCCAGCAGCTTGGCCGGGAGGGGAAACACCATATATTTT.

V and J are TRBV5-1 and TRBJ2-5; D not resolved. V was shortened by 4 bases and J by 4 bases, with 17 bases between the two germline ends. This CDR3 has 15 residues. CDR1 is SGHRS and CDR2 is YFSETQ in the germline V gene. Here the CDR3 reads CASSGRPGSGETQYF. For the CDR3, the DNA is TGCGCCAGCAGCGGGCGTCCTGGGTCCGGAGAGACCCAGTACTTC.

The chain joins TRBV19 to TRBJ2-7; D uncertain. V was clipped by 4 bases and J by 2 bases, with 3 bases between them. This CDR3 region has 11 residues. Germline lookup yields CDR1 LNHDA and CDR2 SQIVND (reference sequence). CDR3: CASSTAYEQYF. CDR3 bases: TGTGCCAGTAGTACCGCCTACGAGCAGTACTTC.

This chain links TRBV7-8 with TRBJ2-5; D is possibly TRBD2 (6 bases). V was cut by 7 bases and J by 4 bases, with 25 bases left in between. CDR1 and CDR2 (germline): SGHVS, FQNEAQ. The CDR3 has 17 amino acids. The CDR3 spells CASNRGKAGLARETQYF. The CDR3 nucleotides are TGTGCCAGCAACCGGGGGAAGGCGGGCCTGGCGCGAGAGACCCAGTACTTC.

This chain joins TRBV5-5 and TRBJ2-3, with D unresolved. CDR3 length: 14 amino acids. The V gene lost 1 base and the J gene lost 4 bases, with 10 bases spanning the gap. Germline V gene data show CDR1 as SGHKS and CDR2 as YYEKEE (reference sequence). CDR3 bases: TGTGCCAGCAGCTTGTATCTCTCCCCAGATACGCAGTATTTT. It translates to CASSLYLSPDTQYF.

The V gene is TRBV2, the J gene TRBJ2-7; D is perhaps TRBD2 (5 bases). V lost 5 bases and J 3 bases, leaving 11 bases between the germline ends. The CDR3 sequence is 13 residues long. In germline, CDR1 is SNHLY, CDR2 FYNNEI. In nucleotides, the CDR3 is TGTGCCAGCAGTACTGGCCGGGGCTACGAGCAGTACTTC. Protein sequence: CASSTGRGYEQYF.

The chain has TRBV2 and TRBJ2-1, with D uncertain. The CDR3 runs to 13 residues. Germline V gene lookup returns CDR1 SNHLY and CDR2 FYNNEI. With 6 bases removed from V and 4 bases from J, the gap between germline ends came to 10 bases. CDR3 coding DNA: TGTGCCAGCAGGAAGGAGAAGTACAATGAGCAGTTCTTC. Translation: CASRKEKYNEQFF.

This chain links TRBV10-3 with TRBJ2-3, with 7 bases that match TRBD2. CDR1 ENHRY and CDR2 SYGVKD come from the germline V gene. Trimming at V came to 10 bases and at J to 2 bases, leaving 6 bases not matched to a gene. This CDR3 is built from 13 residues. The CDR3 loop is CASESGDTDTQYF. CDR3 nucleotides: TGTGCCAGTGAAAGCGGGGACACAGATACGCAGTATTTT.

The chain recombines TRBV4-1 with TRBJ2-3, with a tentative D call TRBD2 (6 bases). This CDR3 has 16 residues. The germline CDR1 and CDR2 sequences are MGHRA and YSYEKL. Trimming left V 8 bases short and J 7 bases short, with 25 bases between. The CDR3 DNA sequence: TGCGCCAGCGGTCAAATTCGGGGGAAATCCGGGAATACGCAGTATTTT. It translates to CASGQIRGKSGNTQYF.